These T cell receptor beta chains were read from a single sample in a study of OX40 agonist ivuxolimab in advanced cancers. Sequencing used immunoSEQ multiplex PCR; TCRdb keeps in-frame clones, though not all of them. The profile shows roughly 76,000 clones, around 81% of them singletons. Sequencing used CD4+ or CD8+ T cells sorted from blood, obtained in a trial of the OX40 agonist ivuxolimab. The receptor source for this set is an adult with an advanced solid tumor such as melanoma, head and neck, liver or kidney cancer. Each CDR3 is given with its conserved first and last residue. D genes are given only for firm matches. Part of the rows lack a size; the others show once, few, many or a class for expanded clones.

CASSARDSSYEQYF,TGTGCCAGCAGTGCCCGGGACAGCTCCTACGAGCAGTACTTC,TRBD1,TRBV2,TRBJ2-7,.
CASSLSEGYQEAQYF,TGTGCCAGCTCACTGTCCGAGGGGTACCAAGAGGCCCAGTACTTC,.,TRBV18,TRBJ2-5,.
CASSLGGGAGDTQYF,TGTGCCAGCAGTTTAGGCGGGGGGGCCGGAGATACGCAGTATTTT,TRBD2,TRBV28,TRBJ2-3,.
CASSSPLGPQHF,TGTGCCAGCAGCTCCCCATTGGGGCCCCAGCATTTT,.,TRBV7-9,TRBJ1-5,.
CASPTEGTEAFF,TGTGCCAGCCCAACCGAGGGCACTGAAGCTTTCTTT,.,TRBV28,TRBJ1-1,.
CASSPGVGGNQPQHF,TGCGCCAGCAGCCCCGGGGTTGGGGGCAATCAGCCCCAGCATTTT,.,TRBV7-9,TRBJ1-5,.
CASSATGNTIYF,TGTGCCAGCAGCGCGACAGGAAACACCATATATTTT,.,TRBV7-2,TRBJ1-3,few
CASSPAGTGYNYGYTF,TGTGCCAGCAGCCCAGCCGGGACTGGTTATAACTATGGCTACACCTTC,.,TRBV7-8,TRBJ1-2,.
CASSLGVGGESPLHF,TGTGCCAGCAGCTTAGGGGTAGGGGGGGAATCACCCCTCCACTTT,.,TRBV7-9,TRBJ1-6,.
CASSLGGPTANTGELFF,TGTGCCAGCAGCTTAGGGGGTCCGACCGCGAACACCGGGGAGCTGTTTTTT,.,TRBV7-2,TRBJ2-2,.
CASSQGAGVDTGELFF,TGTGCCAGCAGCCAAGGAGCGGGAGTGGACACCGGGGAGCTGTTTTTT,TRBD2,TRBV4-2,TRBJ2-2,.
CASSMGTGSYEQYF,TGTGCCAGCAGTATGGGGACGGGATCCTACGAGCAGTACTTC,.,TRBV27,TRBJ2-7,.
CASSYSTRLYTGELFF,TGTGCCAGCAGTTACTCGACTAGATTATACACCGGGGAGCTGTTTTTT,.,TRBV6-5,TRBJ2-2,.
CASSVSGSSSYEQYF,TGTGCCAGCAGTGTTTCTGGATCCTCCTCCTACGAGCAGTACTTC,.,TRBV6-5,TRBJ2-7,.
CASSPGQMGNEQFF,TGTGCCAGCAGTCCTGGACAGATGGGAAATGAGCAGTTCTTC,.,TRBV27,TRBJ2-1,.
CASSPIANTGELFF,TGTGCCAGCTCACCAATCGCGAACACCGGGGAGCTGTTTTTT,.,TRBV18,TRBJ2-2,.
CASSIGGARQPQHF,TGTGCCAGTAGTATAGGGGGGGCAAGGCAGCCCCAGCATTTT,.,TRBV19,TRBJ1-5,few
CASQGSGRDRSIQYF,TGTGCCAGCCAGGGTTCTGGGCGGGATCGAAGCATTCAGTACTTC,.,TRBV2,TRBJ2-4,.
CAISRDYLPEQFF,TGTGCCATCAGTAGGGACTATCTCCCTGAGCAGTTCTTC,TRBD2,TRBV10-3,TRBJ2-1,.
CASSIAGRGELFF,TGTGCCAGCAGTATAGCGGGGCGCGGGGAGCTGTTTTTT,TRBD2,TRBV11-2,TRBJ2-2,once
CASSVGGTHPEKLFF,TGTGCCAGCAGCGTAGGGGGGACCCACCCTGAAAAACTGTTTTTT,.,TRBV9,TRBJ1-4,few
CASSEEGTGGRPNEKLFF,TGTGCCAGCAGTGAAGAAGGGACCGGGGGGCGGCCTAATGAAAAACTGTTTTTT,.,TRBV6-1,TRBJ1-4,.
CASSSTGALFEQYF,TGTGCCAGCAGTTCCACCGGGGCACTTTTTGAGCAGTACTTC,.,TRBV7-9,TRBJ2-7,once
CAWSALAGGEQYF,TGTGCCTGGAGTGCTCTCGCAGGAGGCGAGCAGTACTTC,.,TRBV30,TRBJ2-7,.
CASSPGTGGYEQYF,TGTGCCAGCTCGCCCGGGACAGGGGGGTACGAGCAGTACTTC,TRBD1,TRBV18,TRBJ2-7,few
CASRFNPGLAEWRNTGELFF,TGTGCCAGTAGATTTAACCCGGGACTAGCGGAGTGGCGGAACACCGGGGAGCTGTTTTTT,TRBD2,TRBV19,TRBJ2-2,.
CASSPEGTGGAKTQYF,TGTGCCAGCAGTCCGGAGGGGACAGGGGGCGCGAAGACCCAGTACTTC,TRBD1,TRBV2,TRBJ2-5,.
CASSYSGWELFF,TGTGCCAGCAGTTACTCCGGGTGGGAGCTGTTTTTT,.,TRBV6-5,TRBJ2-2,.
CASSEMYGGNQPQHF,TGTGCCAGCAGTGAAATGTACGGCGGAAATCAGCCCCAGCATTTT,.,TRBV2,TRBJ1-5,.
CASSLGALTGLGYGYTF,TGTGCCAGCAGCTTGGGCGCCCTGACAGGATTGGGCTATGGCTACACCTTC,.,TRBV5-4,TRBJ1-2,.
CASSLRTDVYNEQFF,TGTGCCAGCAGCTTACGCACAGACGTATACAATGAGCAGTTCTTC,.,TRBV11-2,TRBJ2-1,.
CASSLSAGGHGETQYF,TGTGCCAGCAGCTTAAGTGCGGGAGGGCATGGTGAGACCCAGTACTTC,TRBD2,TRBV7-9,TRBJ2-5,.
CASSQRAGGTSGRSRQYF,TGCGCCAGCAGCCAAAGGGCTGGAGGGACTAGCGGACGCAGTAGGCAGTACTTC,TRBD2,TRBV4-1,TRBJ2-7,.
CASAPGIPYYEQYF,TGTGCCAGCGCCCCCGGGATACCCTACTACGAGCAGTACTTC,.,TRBV27,TRBJ2-7,.
CAWTRLAGVLYNEQFF,TGTGCCTGGACCAGACTAGCGGGGGTACTCTACAATGAGCAGTTCTTC,TRBD2,TRBV30,TRBJ2-1,.
CASSSKMDRAASTEAFF,TGTGCCAGCAGTTCGAAGATGGACAGGGCAGCAAGCACTGAAGCTTTCTTT,TRBD1,TRBV28,TRBJ1-1,.
CASSSGQTSSGNTIYF,TGCGCCAGCAGCTCGGGACAGACCTCCTCTGGAAACACCATATATTTT,TRBD1,TRBV5-1,TRBJ1-3,.
CASSLGYRRSPLHF,TGTGCCAGCAGTTTAGGTTACAGGCGCTCACCCCTCCACTTT,.,TRBV27,TRBJ1-6,.
CASSFDRATYNEQFF,TGTGCCAGCAGCTTCGACAGAGCGACCTACAATGAGCAGTTCTTC,.,TRBV7-8,TRBJ2-1,.
CASSLIQGDYNEQFF,TGCGCCAGCAGCTTGATCCAGGGCGATTACAATGAGCAGTTCTTC,.,TRBV5-1,TRBJ2-1,.
CASSPLEIGGLETQYF,TGCGCCAGCAGCCCTCTTGAGATCGGGGGGCTGGAGACCCAGTACTTC,.,TRBV4-1,TRBJ2-5,.
CASSLAWDRGLDTQYF,TGCGCCAGCAGCTTGGCTTGGGACAGGGGGCTAGATACGCAGTATTTT,TRBD1,TRBV5-1,TRBJ2-3,.
CASSKGVDRLLFSNQPQHF,TGTGCCAGCAGCAAAGGTGTTGACAGGCTCCTCTTTAGCAATCAGCCCCAGCATTTT,.,TRBV21-1,TRBJ1-5,.
CASRPGTEDYGYTF,TGTGCCAGCAGGCCCGGGACAGAGGACTATGGCTACACCTTC,TRBD1,TRBV28,TRBJ1-2,.
CASSEDPGGNYNEQFF,TGTGCCAGCAGTGAAGACCCGGGCGGAAACTACAATGAGCAGTTCTTC,.,TRBV6-1,TRBJ2-1,few
CASSYSTSGNNEQFF,TGTGCCAGCAGTTACAGTACTAGCGGCAACAATGAGCAGTTCTTC,TRBD2,TRBV6-5,TRBJ2-1,once
CASSGGGGRQPQHF,TGTGCCAGCAGTGGGGGTGGGGGGCGTCAGCCCCAGCATTTT,.,TRBV2,TRBJ1-5,.
CASVGQGLSNEQFF,TGTGCCAGCGTCGGACAGGGGTTGAGTAATGAGCAGTTCTTC,TRBD1,TRBV6-1,TRBJ2-1,.
CASILGTGAPGELFF,TGTGCCAGCATCCTTGGGACCGGGGCCCCCGGGGAGCTGTTTTTT,.,TRBV7-9,TRBJ2-2,.
CASSITRLASTGELFF,TGTGCCAGCAGTATAACTAGACTCGCGAGCACCGGGGAGCTGTTTTTT,.,TRBV28,TRBJ2-2,.
CASSSGLTSSYEQYF,TGTGCCAGCAGCTCGGGACTAACTAGCTCCTACGAGCAGTACTTC,TRBD2,TRBV6-6,TRBJ2-7,.
CASSRGGSYNEQFF,TGTGCCAGCAGCCGTGGGGGTTCCTACAATGAGCAGTTCTTC,.,TRBV5-5,TRBJ2-1,.